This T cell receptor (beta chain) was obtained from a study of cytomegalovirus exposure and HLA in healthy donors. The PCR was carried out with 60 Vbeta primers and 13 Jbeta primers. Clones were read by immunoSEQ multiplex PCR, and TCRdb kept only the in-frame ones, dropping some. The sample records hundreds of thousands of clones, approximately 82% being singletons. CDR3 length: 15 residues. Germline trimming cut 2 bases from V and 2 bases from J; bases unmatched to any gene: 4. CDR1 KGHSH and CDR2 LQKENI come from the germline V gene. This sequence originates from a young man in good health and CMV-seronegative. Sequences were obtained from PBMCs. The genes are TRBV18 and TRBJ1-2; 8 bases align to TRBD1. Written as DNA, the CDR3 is TGTGCCAGCTCACCAGGACAGGGAGGAAACTATGGCTACACCTTC. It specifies CASSPGQGGNYGYTF.